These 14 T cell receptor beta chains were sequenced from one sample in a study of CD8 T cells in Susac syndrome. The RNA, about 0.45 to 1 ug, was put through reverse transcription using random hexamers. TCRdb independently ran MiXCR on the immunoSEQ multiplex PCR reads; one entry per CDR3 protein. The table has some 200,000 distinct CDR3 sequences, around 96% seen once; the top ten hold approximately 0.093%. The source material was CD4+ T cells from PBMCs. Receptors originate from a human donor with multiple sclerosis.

In DNA, the CDR3 is TGTGCCAGCAGTTTATCACCCGGGACAGGGAGCTACGAGCAGTACTTC. Translated: CASSLSPGTGSYEQYF. The gene calls are TRBV27 and TRBJ2-7; TRBD1 agrees at 9 bases. Trimming removed 0 bases from V and 3 bases from J; junction bases left unmatched: 6. The germline gives CDR1 MNHEY, CDR2 SMNVEV (reference sequence). This CDR3 has 16 amino acids.

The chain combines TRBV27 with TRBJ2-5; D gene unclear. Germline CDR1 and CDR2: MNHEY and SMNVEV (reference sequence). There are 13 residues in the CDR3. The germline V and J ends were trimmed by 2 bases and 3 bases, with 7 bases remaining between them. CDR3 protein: CASSLNAEETQYF. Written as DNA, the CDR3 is TGTGCCAGCAGTTTAAACGCCGAAGAGACCCAGTACTTC.

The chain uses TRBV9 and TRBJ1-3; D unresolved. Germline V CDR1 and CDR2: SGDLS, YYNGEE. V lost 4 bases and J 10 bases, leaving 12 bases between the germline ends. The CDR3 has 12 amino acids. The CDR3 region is CASSPETGTIYF. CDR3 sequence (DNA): TGTGCCAGCAGCCCTGAAACGGGAACCATATATTTT.

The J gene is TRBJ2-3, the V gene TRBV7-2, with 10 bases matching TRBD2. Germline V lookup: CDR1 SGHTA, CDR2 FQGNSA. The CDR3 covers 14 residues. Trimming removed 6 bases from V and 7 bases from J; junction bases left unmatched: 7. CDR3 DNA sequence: TGTGCCAGCAGGCAGCGGGGGGGCATCCATACGCAGTATTTT. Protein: CASRQRGGIHTQYF.

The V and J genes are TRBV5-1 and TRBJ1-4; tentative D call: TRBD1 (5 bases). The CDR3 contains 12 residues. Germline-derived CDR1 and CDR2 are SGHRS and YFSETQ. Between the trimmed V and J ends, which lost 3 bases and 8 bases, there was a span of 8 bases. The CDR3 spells CASSWGDEKLFF. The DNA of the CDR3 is TGCGCCAGCAGCTGGGGGGACGAAAAACTGTTTTTT.

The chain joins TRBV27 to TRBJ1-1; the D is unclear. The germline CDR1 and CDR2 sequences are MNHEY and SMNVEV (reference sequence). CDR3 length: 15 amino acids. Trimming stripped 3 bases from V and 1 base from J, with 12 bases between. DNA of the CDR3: TGTGCCAGCAGTTTTTACGGGGTACGGAACACTGAAGCTTTCTTT. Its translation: CASSFYGVRNTEAFF.

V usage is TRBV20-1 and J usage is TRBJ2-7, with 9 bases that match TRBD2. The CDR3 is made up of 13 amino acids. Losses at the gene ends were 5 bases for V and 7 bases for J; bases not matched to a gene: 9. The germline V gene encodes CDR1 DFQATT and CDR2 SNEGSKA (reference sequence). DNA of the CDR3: TGCAGTGCTCTACTAGCGGGTCCGGGTGAGCAGTACTTC. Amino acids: CSALLAGPGEQYF.

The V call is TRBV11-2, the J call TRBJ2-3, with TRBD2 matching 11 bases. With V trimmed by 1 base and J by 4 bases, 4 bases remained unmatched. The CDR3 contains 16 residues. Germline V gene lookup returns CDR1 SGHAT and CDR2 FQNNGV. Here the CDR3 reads CASSLVILAGADTQYF. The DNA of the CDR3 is TGTGCCAGCAGCTTAGTGATACTAGCGGGAGCAGATACGCAGTATTTT.

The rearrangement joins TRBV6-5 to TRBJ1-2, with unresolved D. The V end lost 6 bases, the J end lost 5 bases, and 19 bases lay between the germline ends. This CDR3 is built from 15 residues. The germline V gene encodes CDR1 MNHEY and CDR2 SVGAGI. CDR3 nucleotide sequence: TGTGCCAGCAGCTTACTAGGCAGTGCCCGATATGGCTACACCTTC. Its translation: CASSLLGSARYGYTF.

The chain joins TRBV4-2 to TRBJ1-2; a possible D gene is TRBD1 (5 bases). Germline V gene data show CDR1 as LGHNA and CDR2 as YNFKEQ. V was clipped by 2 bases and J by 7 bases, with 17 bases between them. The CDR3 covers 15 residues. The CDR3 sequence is CASSQSETVLGGYTF. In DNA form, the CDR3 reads TGTGCCAGCAGCCAATCGGAGACAGTCCTCGGTGGCTACACCTTC.

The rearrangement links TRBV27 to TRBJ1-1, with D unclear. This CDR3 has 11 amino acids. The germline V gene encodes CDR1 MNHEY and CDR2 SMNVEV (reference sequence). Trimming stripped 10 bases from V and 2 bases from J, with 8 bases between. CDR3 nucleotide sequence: TGTGCCACCATAATAAACACTGAAGCTTTCTTT. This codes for CATIINTEAFF.

In nucleotides, the CDR3 is TGTGCCAGCAGCCAAGATTCCGCGGGGCCTGAAGCTTTCTTT. Translation: CASSQDSAGPEAFF. The gene calls are TRBV3-1 and TRBJ1-1, with D possibly matching TRBD1 (5 bases). This CDR3 is built from 14 residues. V was clipped by 0 bases and J by 6 bases, with 11 bases between them. Looked up from germline, CDR1 is LGHDT and CDR2 is YNNKEL (reference sequence).

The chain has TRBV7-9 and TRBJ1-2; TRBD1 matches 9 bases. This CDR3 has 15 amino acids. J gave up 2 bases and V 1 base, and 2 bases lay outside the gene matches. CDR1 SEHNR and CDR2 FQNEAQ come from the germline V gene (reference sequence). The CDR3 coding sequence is TGTGCCAGCAGCTTAGACGGGACAGGGAACTATGGCTACACCTTC. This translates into CASSLDGTGNYGYTF.

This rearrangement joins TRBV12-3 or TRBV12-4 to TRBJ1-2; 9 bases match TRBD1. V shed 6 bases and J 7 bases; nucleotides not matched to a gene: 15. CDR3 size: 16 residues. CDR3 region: CASRLTGTGSMGGYTF. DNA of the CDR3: TGTGCCAGCAGGCTTACCGGGACAGGGAGTATGGGTGGCTACACCTTC.